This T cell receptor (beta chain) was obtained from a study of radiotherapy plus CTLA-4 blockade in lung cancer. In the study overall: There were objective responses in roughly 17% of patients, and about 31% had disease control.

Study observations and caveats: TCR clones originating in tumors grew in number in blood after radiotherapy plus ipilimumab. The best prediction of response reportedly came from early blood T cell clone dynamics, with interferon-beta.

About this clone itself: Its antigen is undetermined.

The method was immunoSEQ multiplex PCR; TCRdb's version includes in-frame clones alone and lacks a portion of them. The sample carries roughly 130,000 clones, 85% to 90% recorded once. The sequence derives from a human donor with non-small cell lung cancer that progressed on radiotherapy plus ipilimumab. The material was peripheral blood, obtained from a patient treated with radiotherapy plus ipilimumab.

This chain's CDR3 is CASSADRSPLHF. CDR3 bases: TGTGCCAGTAGTGCCGATCGGTCACCCCTCCACTTT. This rearrangement joins TRBV19 to TRBJ1-6; the D is unclear. The germline V gene encodes CDR1 LNHDA and CDR2 SQIVND (reference sequence). The V end was cut by 5 bases, the J end by 10 bases, with 9 bases between. CDR3 length: 12 residues.